The 8 T cell receptor beta chains below come from one sample, sequenced in a study of T cells in Graves' hyperthyroidism and ophthalmopathy. RNA transcripts served as the template for amplifying TCR beta CDR3 regions. The HTBI primer set drove a first-round RT-PCR of the TCR CDR3. TCRdb ran MiXCR on the multiplex PCR reads and lists one entry per CDR3 protein. The profile shows some 580,000 distinct CDR3 sequences, about a sixth of them singletons. Material for sequencing was blood. Receptors originate from a woman in her thirties or forties with Graves' ophthalmopathy.

This clonotype was seen at least ten times. The rearrangement uses TRBV12-3 or TRBV12-4 and TRBJ1-5; TRBD1 is a possible D gene (5 bases). The CDR3 runs to 14 residues. V lost 6 bases, J lost 7 bases, and 16 bases lay in between. CDR3 region: CASSPVGGRQPQHF. For the CDR3, the DNA is TGTGCCAGCAGCCCCGTCGGGGGAAGACAGCCCCAGCATTTT.

This chain joins TRBV6-2 or TRBV6-3 and TRBJ1-5; TRBD1 is a possible D gene (5 bases). This CDR3 spans 12 amino acids. Germline loops: CDR1 MNHEY, CDR2 SVGEGT. Between the trimmed V and J ends, which lost 2 bases and 13 bases, there was a span of 12 bases. CDR3 protein: CASSYVGEDQHF. For the CDR3, the DNA is TGTGCCAGCAGTTACGTGGGGGAGGATCAGCATTTT.

This clonotype was counted many times. The V call is TRBV20-1, the J call TRBJ2-7, with a weak D call TRBD1 (5 bases). The CDR3 runs 12 residues. CDR1 DFQATT and CDR2 SNEGSKA come from the germline V gene (reference sequence). Trimming took off 2 bases at V and 2 bases at J, with 7 bases between the two ends. The CDR3 sequence is CSARKDTYEQYF. CDR3 nucleotides: TGCAGTGCTAGAAAGGACACCTACGAGCAGTACTTC.

Ten or more counts support this clonotype. This chain connects TRBV6-1 to TRBJ2-7; tentatively, D is TRBD2 (5 bases). V was pared by 1 base and J by 7 bases, with 11 bases between. This CDR3 is 13 amino acids long. Germline values: CDR1 MNHNS, CDR2 SASEGT. CDR3 sequence: CASSEVVRDEQYF. CDR3 nucleotides: TGTGCCAGCAGTGAAGTAGTGAGGGATGAGCAGTACTTC.

This clonotype was observed at least ten times. The chain employs TRBV7-2 and TRBJ2-7; possibly TRBD1 for D (6 bases). V lost 1 base and J lost 3, with 13 bases in between. The CDR3 totals 15 residues. Germline assignment: CDR1 SGHTA and CDR2 FQGNSA. CDR3 nucleotides: TGTGCCAGCAGCTTAGGAGGGACACGGAGCTACGAGCAGTACTTC. Translation: CASSLGGTRSYEQYF.

This clonotype was counted between two and nine times. The chain links TRBV10-2 to TRBJ1-1, with D perhaps TRBD1 (6 bases). Germline CDR1 reads WSHSY; CDR2 reads SAAADI. V was pared by 3 bases and J by 0 bases, with 8 bases between. The CDR3 is made up of 14 amino acids. The CDR3 protein is CASSERDMNTEAFF. The CDR3 region has the DNA TGCGCCAGCAGTGAAAGGGACATGAACACTGAAGCTTTCTTT.

This clonotype was found many times. Here the CDR3 reads CASSLAQGANYGYTF. The CDR3 nucleotides read TGTGCCAGCAGCTTAGCGCAAGGGGCTAACTATGGCTACACCTTC. V usage is TRBV7-2 and J usage is TRBJ1-2, with a weak D call TRBD1 (5 bases). Germline V gives CDR1 SGHTA, CDR2 FQGNSA. The CDR3 is 15 residues long. The germline V and J ends were trimmed by 0 bases and 0 bases, with 8 bases remaining between them. Full variable domain (rest looked up from reference TRBV7-2 and TRBJ1-2): GAGVSQSPSNKVTEKGKDVELRCDPISGHTALYWYRQSLGQGLEFLIYFQGNSAPDKSGLPSDRFSAERTGGSVSTLTIQRTQQEDSAVYLCASSLAQGANYGYTFGSGTRLTVV.

This clonotype has ten or more counts. This rearrangement joins TRBV11-2 to TRBJ2-5, with D perhaps matching TRBD1 or TRBD2 (5 bases each). The CDR3 length is 12 residues. The V gene lost 5 bases and the J gene lost 5 bases, with 9 bases spanning the gap. Germline CDR1 is SGHAT and CDR2 is FQNNGV. CDR3 amino acids: CASSEGWETQYF. CDR3 DNA sequence: TGTGCCAGCAGCGAGGGGTGGGAGACCCAGTACTTC.